These 14 T cell receptor beta chains came from one sample sequenced in a study of Graves' ophthalmopathy and Graves' hyperthyroidism. Amplification from RNA transcripts yielded the TCR beta CDR3 regions. HTBI primers were used in a first-round RT-PCR, which preceded a second-round multiplex PCR. TCRdb re-analysed the multiplex PCR reads in MiXCR, keeping a single row per CDR3 protein. The sample shows about 740,000 distinct CDR3 sequences, about 44% of them seen only once. The sequencing input was peripheral blood. The receptors were sampled from an adult man with Graves' ophthalmopathy.

This clonotype has more than one count but fewer than ten. This chain joins TRBV20-1 and TRBJ1-2; possibly TRBD1 for D (6 bases). The germline V gene has CDR1 DFQATT and CDR2 SNEGSKA (reference sequence). The CDR3 runs to 16 residues. The germline V and J ends were trimmed by 0 bases and 2 bases, with 16 bases remaining between them. This CDR3 is CSARDPDRGPNYGYTF. In nucleotides, the CDR3 is TGCAGTGCTAGAGATCCGGACAGAGGACCAAACTATGGCTACACCTTC.

The chain has TRBV12-3 or TRBV12-4 and TRBJ1-1, with a possible D match to TRBD1 (5 bases). The CDR3 runs to 10 residues. V was cut by 6 bases and J by 11 bases, with 10 bases left in between. The CDR3 reads CASSRVVAFF. The CDR3 region has the DNA TGTGCCAGCAGCAGGGTAGTCGCTTTCTTT.

The V and J genes are TRBV7-2 and TRBJ1-5, with D hard to call. V was trimmed by 2 bases and J by 2 bases, leaving 13 bases between them. There are 16 residues in the CDR3. Germline CDR1 and CDR2: SGHTA and FQGNSA. The CDR3 loop is CASSLHAAVGNQPQHF. CDR3 DNA: TGTGCCAGCAGCTTACATGCTGCGGTGGGCAATCAGCCCCAGCATTTT.

Worth noting for this clonotype: The missing conserved phenylalanine or tryptophan at the end of this CDR3 makes a read error likely. The V and J genes are TRBV12-3 or TRBV12-4 and TRBJ1-5; TRBD1 might be the D (6 bases). The CDR3 sequence is 13 residues long. V was cut by 6 bases and J by 5 bases, with 11 bases left in between. The CDR3 region is CASSNGQYQPQHL. CDR3 sequence (DNA): TGTGCCAGCAGCAACGGACAGTATCAGCCCCAGCATTTA.

This chain connects TRBV6-5 to TRBJ1-2; TRBD1 matches 8 bases. CDR1 is MNHEY and CDR2 is SVGAGI in the germline V gene. This CDR3 has 15 residues. The junction had 8 bases not matched to a gene; V was cut back by 4 bases and J by 4 bases. This CDR3 is CASSLYRGSGYGYTF. The DNA for the CDR3 is TGTGCCAGCAGTTTGTACAGGGGGTCGGGCTATGGCTACACCTTC.

The chain has TRBV20-1 and TRBJ2-7; D gene ambiguous. Germline-derived CDR1 and CDR2 are DFQATT and SNEGSKA (reference sequence). This CDR3 has 14 amino acids. With 3 bases removed from V and 3 bases from J, the gap between germline ends came to 15 bases. The CDR3 here is CSASTARADYEQYF. The CDR3 DNA is TGCAGTGCTAGTACAGCTAGAGCCGACTACGAGCAGTACTTC.

This chain connects TRBV25-1 to TRBJ1-2; possibly TRBD1 for D (5 bases). Trimming took 5 bases from V and 4 from J, leaving 20 bases between them. CDR1 is MGHDK, CDR2 SYGVNS, per germline. This CDR3 has 16 amino acids. The CDR3 bases are TGTGCCAGCAGTTTTACCCGGACAACCGGGATCTATGGCTACACCTTC. Protein product: CASSFTRTTGIYGYTF.

V usage is TRBV24-1 and J usage is TRBJ2-5; TRBD1 agrees at 12 bases. This CDR3 region has 15 residues. Germline loops: CDR1 KGHDR, CDR2 SFDVKD. V lost 5 bases, J lost 3 bases, and 3 bases stayed unmatched. The CDR3 region has the DNA TGTGCCACCAGTGCGGGACAGGGGGCTGAAGAGACCCAGTACTTC. Protein sequence: CATSAGQGAEETQYF.

This clonotype was seen a handful of times. The chain has TRBV3-1 and TRBJ2-7; 7 nucleotides agree with TRBD1. Trimming cost V 6 bases and J 3 bases; bases outside gene matches: 5. Per the germline V gene, CDR1 is LGHDT and CDR2 is YNNKEL (reference sequence). The CDR3 contains 13 residues. In DNA, the CDR3 is TGTGCCAGCAGTTTGCACAGGGGCTACGAGCAGTACTTC. Protein sequence: CASSLHRGYEQYF.

This clonotype was found many times. The V and J genes are TRBV24-1 and TRBJ1-5; 7 bases fit TRBD1. Germline loops: CDR1 KGHDR, CDR2 SFDVKD. This CDR3 region has 14 residues. Trimming cost V 7 bases and J 5 bases; bases outside gene matches: 7. CDR3 region: CATSPGGADQPQHF. DNA for the CDR3: TGTGCCACCAGCCCAGGGGGGGCAGATCAGCCCCAGCATTTT.

Many counts were recorded for this clonotype. The rearrangement links TRBV5-4 to TRBJ2-2, with D possibly being TRBD1 (7 bases). With 4 bases removed from V and 2 bases from J, the gap between germline ends came to 15 bases. The CDR3 is 16 residues long. Germline lookup yields CDR1 SGHNT and CDR2 YYREEE (reference sequence). DNA for the CDR3: TGTGCCAGCAGCCCCGAGACAGGGACTAACACCGGGGAGCTGTTTTTT. This sequence encodes CASSPETGTNTGELFF. The entire variable domain, with the rest obtained from reference TRBV5-4 and TRBJ2-2, is as follows: ETGVTQSPTHLIKTRGQQVTLRCSSQSGHNTVSWYQQALGQGPQFIFQYYREEENGRGNFPPRFSGLQFPNYSSELNVNALELDDSALYLCASSPETGTNTGELFFGEGSRLTVL.

This clonotype was recorded a few times. At one end the junction does not follow the germline gene, possibly because of a read error. J is TRBJ1-1 and V is TRBV4-1, with D possibly TRBD1 on 6 matching bases. Germline values: CDR1 MGHRA, CDR2 YSYEKL. CDR3 length equals 15 residues. CDR3 DNA: TGTGCCAGCAGCCAAGATGACAGGAAGAACACTGAAGCTTTCTTT. This gives the protein CASSQDDRKNTEAFF.

This clonotype was observed many times. V usage is TRBV10-3 and J usage is TRBJ1-1; D is possibly TRBD1 (5 bases). Germline V lookup: CDR1 ENHRY, CDR2 SYGVKD. Trimming stripped 10 bases from V and 1 base from J, with 7 bases between. The CDR3 has 11 residues. CDR3 DNA: TGTGCCAGCAGGGAGAACACTGAAGCTTTCTTT. Translating it yields CASRENTEAFF.

This clonotype appeared many times. The rearrangement links TRBV20-1 to TRBJ1-1; weak D call: TRBD1 (6 bases). The CDR3 is made up of 13 amino acids. Germline CDR1 is DFQATT and CDR2 is SNEGSKA (reference sequence). Trimming took off 6 bases at V and 4 bases at J, with 15 bases between the two ends. CDR3 DNA sequence: TGCAGTGCGAGTAATCAGGGGTTCACTGAAGCTTTCTTT. Its translation: CSASNQGFTEAFF.